A few counts support the clone carrying this T cell receptor (beta chain). Under the authors' procedure: Amplification of reference gene primers was used by the study to estimate nucleated cell counts. The data were produced by immunoSEQ multiplex PCR, yet TCRdb's version contains in-frame clones alone and is incomplete. V, J and clone size were drawn from that table, and D and trimming were deduced from the DNA. The data show about 74,000 clones, with more than 75% seen just once and 1.4% to 1.5% held by the top ten. This sample is part of a study of blood T cell repertoires in COVID-19. Overall study context: Material from acute and convalescent COVID-19 was sourced from the United States, Italy and Spain.

In germline, CDR1 is MDHEN, CDR2 SYDVKM. The CDR3 covers 11 residues. The V segment lost 7 bases and the J segment 5 bases; nucleotides outside the gene matches: 2. Sequenced material: peripheral blood. J is TRBJ2-7 and V is TRBV28, with TRBD1 matching 7 bases. This TCR was sampled from a man in his fifties or sixties with acute or convalescent COVID-19. In DNA form, the CDR3 reads TGTGCCAGCACCACAGGGGACGAGCAGTACTTC. Translated, it gives CASTTGDEQYF.